A selection of T cell receptor beta chains follows, all from one sample in a study of human T cells and chemical hapten exposure. TCRdb reprocessed the RACE reads with MiXCR, giving one entry per CDR3 protein. The top ten hold approximately 6.7% of the sample, which has 150,000 to 200,000 distinct CDR3 sequences, around 22% seen once. Material: whole blood, obtained in connection with sensitization to the hapten diphenylcyclopropenone (DPC). The receptors were sampled from a woman between 50 and 59 years old with alopecia areata. Some clones in this sample may be carry-over from other donors' samples. CDR3s include the opening cysteine and the closing phenylalanine or tryptophan. Fields, in order: V gene, clone size, CDR3 length, D gene, J gene, CDR3 DNA, CDR3 protein. The D gene is left open where the match is weak. The size entry is marked missing in some rows and otherwise reads once, few, many or a size class.

TRBV7-2	.	15	.	TRBJ2-3	TGTGCCAGCAGCTTAGAACCGGGATGGACAGATACGCAGTATTTT	CASSLEPGWTDTQYF
TRBV28	.	13	.	TRBJ1-2	TGTGCCAGCAGTTTAAGGCACCTCTATGGCTACACCTTC	CASSLRHLYGYTF
TRBV7-2	few	15	.	TRBJ2-1	TGTGCCAGCAGCTTAGCTGCGCGAACCTACAATGAGCAGTTCTTC	CASSLAARTYNEQFF
TRBV12-3/TRBV12-4	few	17	.	TRBJ1-1	TGTGCCAGCAGTTTATCTTGGGGAGGGGGGGCGAACACTGAAGCTTTCTTT	CASSLSWGGGANTEAFF
TRBV10-2	few	12	.	TRBJ2-5	TGCGCCAGCAGTGACGGAGAAGAGACCCAGTACTTC	CASSDGEETQYF
TRBV11-2	many	15	TRBD2	TRBJ2-1	TGTGCCAGCAGCCCGAGACTAGCGGGAGGTCATGAGCAGTTCTTC	CASSPRLAGGHEQFF
TRBV7-8	.	16	.	TRBJ2-1	TGTGCCAGCAGCCCTCCCGGCAGTCTCTCCTACAATGAGCAGTTCTTC	CASSPPGSLSYNEQFF
TRBV12-3/TRBV12-4	.	15	TRBD1	TRBJ2-1	TGTGCCAGCAGCCACCGGCAGGGGGCCTACAATGAGCAGTTCTTC	CASSHRQGAYNEQFF
TRBV3-1	.	14	.	TRBJ1-5	TGTGCCAGCAGCTCATCGGGGGGCAATCAGCCCCAGCATTTT	CASSSSGGNQPQHF
TRBV20-1	many	16	TRBD2	TRBJ2-1	TGCAGTGCTAGAGTATTCGGGACTAGCGGATACAATGAGCAGTTCTTC	CSARVFGTSGYNEQFF
TRBV5-1	.	13	.	TRBJ2-1	TGCGCCAGCACTCGGATAGAGAACAATGAGCAGTTCTTC	CASTRIENNEQFF
TRBV4-2	.	15	TRBD1	TRBJ1-6	TGTGCCAGCAGCCACGCCGGGACAGAGGAATCACCCCTCCACTTT	CASSHAGTEESPLHF
TRBV5-6	few	13	.	TRBJ2-3	TGTGCCAGCAGTACTAGCCCCACAGATACGCAGTATTTT	CASSTSPTDTQYF
TRBV20-1	few	12	.	TRBJ2-1	TGCAGTGCTAGATACTCGGGGGATGAGCAGTTCTTC	CSARYSGDEQFF
TRBV24-1	few	17	.	TRBJ2-2	TGTGCCACCAGTGGGCCAGTTAATGATGGAAGAGCCGGGGAGCTGTTTTTT	CATSGPVNDGRAGELFF
TRBV6-4	.	17	.	TRBJ2-1	TGTGCCAGCAGTGACTCGGAGCGGCCGAGCTCCTACAATGAGCAGTTCTTC	CASSDSERPSSYNEQFF
TRBV25-1	.	15	TRBD2	TRBJ2-2	TGTGCCAGCAGTGCCGGACTAGCGGGATCTGGGGAGCTGTTTTTT	CASSAGLAGSGELFF
TRBV5-1	.	13	TRBD2	TRBJ2-1	TGCGCCAGCAACCGTGGGCTAGCGGGTGAGCAGTTCTTC	CASNRGLAGEQFF
TRBV30	few	11	.	TRBJ2-2	TGTGCCTGTGGGGATACCGGGGAGCTGTTTTTT	CACGDTGELFF
TRBV9	few	15	.	TRBJ2-3	TGTGCCAGCAGCGGAGGCAGGGCAAGCACAGATACGCAGTATTTT	CASSGGRASTDTQYF
TRBV7-7	.	16	TRBD2	TRBJ2-3	TGTGCCAGCAGCTCAGGACTAGCGGGAGTGGCAGATACGCAGTATTTT	CASSSGLAGVADTQYF
TRBV4-2	few	16	.	TRBJ1-5	TGTGCCAGCAGCCAAGATGTGCGGACACGCCATCAGCCCCAGCATTTT	CASSQDVRTRHQPQHF
TRBV20-1	few	13	TRBD1	TRBJ2-2	TGCAGTGCTGCGACAGGGGGCACCGGGGAGCTGTTTTTT	CSAATGGTGELFF
TRBV29-1	few	13	.	TRBJ2-2	TGCAGCGTCAACAAACCGAACACCGGGGAGCTGTTTTTT	CSVNKPNTGELFF
TRBV11-2	few	13	.	TRBJ2-5	TGTGCCAGCAGCTTAGTTGGGGGGGAGACCCAGTACTTC	CASSLVGGETQYF
TRBV6-1	.	13	TRBD1	TRBJ1-5	TGTGCCACCCAAGACAGGGGCAATCAGCCCCAGCATTTT	CATQDRGNQPQHF
TRBV9	.	12	.	TRBJ2-3	TGTGCCAGCAGCGGTACCCCCGTGAAGCAGTATTTT	CASSGTPVKQYF
TRBV7-6	few	16	.	TRBJ2-5	TGTGCCAGCAGCTTAGGGAAAGGGGGGCGCCAAGAGACCCAGTACTTC	CASSLGKGGRQETQYF
TRBV11-2	.	16	TRBD2	TRBJ2-7	TGTGCCAGCAGCTCCCTTGGCGGGAGATTCCCCTACGAGCAGTACTTC	CASSSLGGRFPYEQYF
TRBV10-3	.	18	TRBD2	TRBJ2-1	TGTGCCATCAGTGAGGTCGGGGGGCTAGCGGGAGTATCAAATGAGCAGTTCTTC	CAISEVGGLAGVSNEQFF
TRBV7-2	.	13	TRBD1	TRBJ1-2	TGTGCCAGCGGTAAAGACAGGGAAGATGACTACACCTTC	CASGKDREDDYTF
TRBV7-9	few	15	TRBD2	TRBJ2-5	TGTGCCAGCAGCTTAACTAGCGGGAGGCAAGAGACCCAGTACTTC	CASSLTSGRQETQYF
TRBV11-3	.	18	.	TRBJ2-3	TGTGCCAGCAGCTCAAAGTCCCTAGTGGGAGGCCCTACAGATACGCAGTATTTT	CASSSKSLVGGPTDTQYF
TRBV29-1	.	14	.	TRBJ2-2	TGCAGCGTTGAAATGGGGAGCGCCACCGGGGAGCTGTTTTTT	CSVEMGSATGELFF
TRBV18	.	15	.	TRBJ2-2	TGTGCCAGCTCACCTGGCGGGATCGACACCGGGGAGCTGTTTTTT	CASSPGGIDTGELFF
TRBV7-2	few	15	.	TRBJ2-7	TGTGCCAGCAGCCGCTCGACAGGGAGGTCCTACGAGCAGTACTTC	CASSRSTGRSYEQYF
TRBV10-3	.	14	.	TRBJ2-3	TGTGCCATCAGTGAGGGGGCAGCGGCAGATACGCAGTATTTT	CAISEGAAADTQYF
TRBV20-1	.	12	.	TRBJ1-5	TGCAGTGCGACGGATAGCAATCAGCCCCAGCATTTT	CSATDSNQPQHF
TRBV5-6	few	13	.	TRBJ1-1	TGTGCCAGCGGGGGACGGCAGAACACTGAAGCTTTCTTT	CASGGRQNTEAFF
TRBV20-1	few	16	TRBD2	TRBJ2-1	TGCAGTGTCAAGGGACTAGCGGGAGGGCCGGTTTGGGAGCAGTTCTTC	CSVKGLAGGPVWEQFF
TRBV20-1	few	16	TRBD2	TRBJ2-7	TGCAGTGCTAGAGATGTGGGTAGCGGGAGGATCCACGAGCAGTACTTC	CSARDVGSGRIHEQYF
TRBV3-1	few	15	.	TRBJ1-4	TGTGCCAGCAGCGCATTCCAGCGGGCGGACGAAAAACTGTTTTTT	CASSAFQRADEKLFF
TRBV7-2	many	15	.	TRBJ2-1	TGTGCCAGCAGCTTAGAGGACAGAGATTACAATGAGCAGTTCTTC	CASSLEDRDYNEQFF